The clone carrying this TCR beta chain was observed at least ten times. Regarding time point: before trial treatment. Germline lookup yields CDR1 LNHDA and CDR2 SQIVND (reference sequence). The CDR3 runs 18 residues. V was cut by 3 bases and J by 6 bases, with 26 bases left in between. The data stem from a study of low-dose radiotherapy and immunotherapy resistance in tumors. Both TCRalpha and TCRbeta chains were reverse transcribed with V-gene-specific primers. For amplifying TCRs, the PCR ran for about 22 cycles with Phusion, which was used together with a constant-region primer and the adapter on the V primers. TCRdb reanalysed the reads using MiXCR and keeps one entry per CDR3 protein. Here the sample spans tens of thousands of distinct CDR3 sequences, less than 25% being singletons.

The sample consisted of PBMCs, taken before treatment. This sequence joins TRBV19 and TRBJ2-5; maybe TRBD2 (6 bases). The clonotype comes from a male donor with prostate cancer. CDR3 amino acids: CASSIGGPTLEGEKTQYF. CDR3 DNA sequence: TGTGCCAGTAGTATCGGAGGACCAACGCTGGAGGGAGAGAAGACCCAGTACTTC.